There are a few counts of the clone carrying this TCR beta chain. Antigen unknown. The data originate from a study of T cell repertoires in cytomegalovirus infection. CDR3 length equals 13 residues. Germline assignment: CDR1 SGHTA and CDR2 FQGNSA. V gave up 6 bases and J gave up 3 bases, with 10 bases separating them. TCRdb passed the reads through MiXCR, listing each CDR3 protein once. The sample has around 430,000 distinct CDR3 sequences; approximately 46% are singletons. The sequencing used cultured PBMCs, collected from culture after CMV antigen stimulation. This chain uses TRBV7-2 with TRBJ2-3; D is undetermined. This TCR was recovered from a human donor in good health (CMV status not recorded). Some clones in this sample may be carry-over from other donors' samples. CDR3 nucleotide sequence: TGTGCCAGCAGTTTTCAGGAGACAGATACGCAGTATTTT. Translated, it gives CASSFQETDTQYF.